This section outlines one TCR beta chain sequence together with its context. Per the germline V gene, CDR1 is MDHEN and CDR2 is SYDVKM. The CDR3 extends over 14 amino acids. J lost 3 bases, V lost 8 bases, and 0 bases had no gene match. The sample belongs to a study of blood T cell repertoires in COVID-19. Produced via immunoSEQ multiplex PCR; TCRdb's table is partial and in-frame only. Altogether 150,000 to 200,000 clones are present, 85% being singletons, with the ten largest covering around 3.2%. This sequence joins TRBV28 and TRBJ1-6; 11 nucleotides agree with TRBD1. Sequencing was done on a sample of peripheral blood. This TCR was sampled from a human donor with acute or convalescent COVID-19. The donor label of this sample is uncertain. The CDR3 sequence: CASGTGGYNSPLHF. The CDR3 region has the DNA TGTGCCAGCGGGACAGGGGGCTATAATTCACCCCTCCACTTT.